The 30 T cell receptor delta chains below were found in one sample sequenced in a study of fetal and pediatric gammadelta thymocytes. TCRdb re-called the reads through CATT. In the table there are over 1,500 delta-chain clones, more than 20% of which are singletons. The sample comprised non-Vgamma9Vdelta2 gamma-delta T cells from the thymus. Noted subset: CD3+gammadeltaTCR+ thymocytes not co-expressing Vgamma9 and Vdelta2. All receptors derive from a child who underwent cardiac surgery and was recorded as healthy.

In its sample, this clone is medium-sized (0.01 to 0.1%). The V and J genes are TRDV1 and TRDJ2; D is perhaps TRDD3 (6 bases). V lost 3 bases and J lost 2, with 28 bases in between. CDR1 and CDR2 from the germline V gene are TSWWSYY and QGS. The CDR3 consists of 21 residues. The CDR3 is CALGDLIPPSGDSILTAQLFF. In DNA, the CDR3 is TGTGCTCTTGGGGACTTGATTCCCCCGTCTGGGGATTCAATCTTGACAGCACAACTCTTCTTT.

This clone is medium-sized in the sample. The chain joins TRDV1 to TRDJ1, with 11 bases lining up with TRDD3. There are 19 residues in the CDR3. Germline values: CDR1 TSWWSYY, CDR2 QGS. With V trimmed by 2 bases and J by 0 bases, 11 bases remained unmatched. CDR3 amino acids: CALGEKSYWGITYTDKLIF. The DNA for the CDR3 is TGTGCTCTTGGGGAAAAATCCTACTGGGGGATAACGTACACCGATAAACTCATCTTT.

This clone was counted a few times. Within the sample, other DNA sequences also encode this same CDR3. The chain combines TRDV1 with TRDJ1, with TRDD3 matching 9 bases. The germline CDR1 and CDR2 sequences are TSWWSYY and QGS. The J segment lost 0 bases and the V segment lost 0 bases, leaving 17 bases of the junction unmatched. The CDR3 is made up of 21 amino acids. CDR3 in DNA: TGTGCTCTTGGGGAACTAGTGGGTTCCCCTCGGGGGATACTTTACACCGATAAACTCATCTTT. Its translation: CALGELVGSPRGILYTDKLIF.

This clone is categorized as medium-sized. The V call is TRDV1, the J call TRDJ1; 7 nucleotides agree with TRDD3. J gave up 5 bases and V 5 bases, and 32 bases lay outside the gene matches. The CDR3 spans 22 residues. Germline loops: CDR1 TSWWSYY, CDR2 QGS. The chain's CDR3 is CALGSISLENLGGHSHKDKLIF. The CDR3 bases are TGTGCTCTTGGGTCAATAAGCCTAGAGAACCTGGGGGGTCACTCCCATAAGGATAAACTCATCTTT.

A remark on this clone: With a much larger clone just one base away, this may be a read error. This chain connects TRDV1 to TRDJ1; 13 nucleotides match TRDD3. CDR1 is TSWWSYY and CDR2 is QGS in the germline V gene. This CDR3 has 23 residues. Trimming took 2 bases from V and 4 from J; bases not matched to a gene: 25. CDR3 region: CALGETGFLPKDWGIRVGDKLIF. DNA of the CDR3: TGTGCTCTTGGGGAAACTGGCTTCCTACCCAAGGACTGGGGGATACGCGTAGGCGATAAACTCATCTTT.

For this clone: This likely came from a read error, as a far larger clone is one base away. The chain combines TRDV1 with TRDJ1; 8 nucleotides agree with TRDD3. This CDR3 spans 25 amino acids. The J segment lost 2 bases and the V segment lost 0 bases, leaving 32 bases of the junction unmatched. Germline CDR1 and CDR2: TSWWSYY and QGS. The DNA for the CDR3 is TGTGCTCTTGGGGAACTGTTCCGCGCCCTCCTTCTGAACGAGGGGGATAGTACGGGAACCGATAAACTCATCTTT. Its protein product is CALGELFRALLLNEGDSTGTDKLIF.

Relative to its sample, this clone is large. V gene TRDV3 combines with J gene TRDJ1; TRDD3 aligns across 7 bases. Germline V lookup: CDR1 TVYSNPD, CDR2 GDNSRS (reference sequence). The CDR3 length is 16 residues. Trimming removed 0 bases from V and 0 bases from J; junction bases left unmatched: 10. The CDR3 protein is CAFRDDWGEYTDKLIF. CDR3 DNA: TGTGCCTTTAGAGATGACTGGGGAGAGTACACCGATAAACTCATCTTT.

In this sample, this clone is medium-sized. The chain joins TRDV1 to TRDJ1, with 10 positions matching TRDD3. Germline CDR1 reads TSWWSYY; CDR2 reads QGS. V lost 0 bases, J lost 0 bases, and 10 bases stayed unmatched. This CDR3 has 19 residues. The CDR3 DNA reads as TGTGCTCTTGGGGAACTACAGTCCTACTGGGGGATCCACACCGATAAACTCATCTTT. Its translation: CALGELQSYWGIHTDKLIF.

By its share, this clone is medium-sized. The rearrangement uses TRDV1 and TRDJ1, with a tentative D call TRDD3 (5 bases). Germline V CDR1 and CDR2: TSWWSYY, QGS. V was cut by 2 bases and J by 0 bases, with 19 bases left in between. This CDR3 has 18 amino acids. The CDR3 sequence: CALGEGLPPRGYTDKLIF. The CDR3 DNA follows: TGTGCTCTTGGGGAAGGGTTGCCTCCCCGGGGGTACACCGATAAACTCATCTTT.

This clone is labeled as medium-sized. Within the sample, other DNA sequences also encode this same CDR3. The rearrangement links TRDV1 to TRDJ1; 12 nucleotides match TRDD3. V shed 3 bases and J 1 base; nucleotides not matched to a gene: 21. The CDR3 loop spans 22 amino acids. Germline loops: CDR1 TSWWSYY, CDR2 QGS. This CDR3 is CALGDSYAVPYWGIPSTDKLIF. In DNA form, the CDR3 reads TGTGCTCTTGGGGATTCCTACGCGGTACCATACTGGGGGATACCTTCCACCGATAAACTCATCTTT.

A remark on this clone: A read error is possible here, since a much larger clone lies one base away. V and J are TRDV1 and TRDJ1, with 10 bases that match TRDD3. CDR1 TSWWSYY and CDR2 QGS come from the germline V gene. The trim removed 0 bases at V and 0 bases at J, leaving 25 bases unmatched. CDR3 length: 24 residues. The CDR3 is CALGELALDSFWGIFGDDTDKLIF. The DNA of the CDR3 is TGTGCTCTTGGGGAACTGGCCCTCGATTCTTTCTGGGGGATATTTGGGGATGACACCGATAAACTCATCTTT.

In this sample, this clone is large. The same CDR3 can be traced to other DNA sequences in this sample. This chain joins TRDV1 and TRDJ1; 11 bases align to TRDD3. This CDR3 has 24 amino acids. Germline-derived CDR1 and CDR2 are TSWWSYY and QGS. V gave up 0 bases and J gave up 1 base; unmatched junction bases: 25. CDR3 bases: TGTGCTCTTGGGGAACTAGGTCTCAGGAGAATCACTTACTGGGGGATAGTCGGCACCGATAAACTCATCTTT. It yields the protein CALGELGLRRITYWGIVGTDKLIF.

Sample share makes this clone medium-sized. This specimen includes other DNA sequences encoding the same CDR3. The chain is built from TRDV1 and TRDJ1, with a tentative D call TRDD3 (6 bases). V was trimmed by 5 bases and J by 3 bases, leaving 19 bases between them. The germline V gene encodes CDR1 TSWWSYY and CDR2 QGS. The CDR3 loop spans 16 amino acids. The CDR3 loop is CALGTPGGRGPDKLIF. For the CDR3, the DNA is TGTGCTCTTGGGACCCCCGGGGGACGTGGCCCCGATAAACTCATCTTT.

Details on this clone: With a much larger clone just one base away, this may be a read error. The rearrangement uses TRDV1 and TRDJ1; the D gene is possibly TRDD3 (10 bases). V lost 4 bases, J lost 2 bases, and 32 bases lay in between. This CDR3 spans 21 amino acids. In germline, CDR1 is TSWWSYY, CDR2 QGS. The CDR3 is CALGAGLPTSTGGSTTDKLIF. CDR3 DNA sequence: TGTGCTCTTGGGGCCGGCCTTCCTACTAGTACTGGGGGATCCACAACCGATAAACTCATCTTT.

Judged by abundance, this clone is medium-sized (0.01 to 0.1%). The chain uses TRDV1 and TRDJ1, with 7 bases matching TRDD3. CDR3 length: 19 amino acids. The trim removed 0 bases at V and 0 bases at J, leaving 13 bases unmatched. Germline-derived CDR1 and CDR2 are TSWWSYY and QGS. The chain's CDR3 is CALGELRLPRLGYTDKLIF. DNA of the CDR3: TGTGCTCTTGGGGAACTCCGTCTTCCCCGACTGGGGTACACCGATAAACTCATCTTT.

This clone counts as large. This chain joins TRDV3 and TRDJ1, with D possibly being TRDD3 (6 bases). CDR1 TVYSNPD and CDR2 GDNSRS come from the germline V gene (reference sequence). This CDR3 comprises 13 residues. The V and J ends lost 5 bases and 0 bases respectively, with 13 bases between them. CDR3 nucleotides: TGTGCCCATCTGGGGCCCCACACCGATAAACTCATCTTT. It specifies CAHLGPHTDKLIF.

This clone is medium-sized in the sample. The rearrangement joins TRDV1 to TRDJ1; 12 bases align to TRDD3. The CDR3 is made up of 25 amino acids. Trimming at V came to 0 bases and at J to 3 bases, leaving 29 bases not matched to a gene. The germline V gene has CDR1 TSWWSYY and CDR2 QGS. The CDR3 DNA follows: TGTGCTCTTGGGGAACTCAATCCCCCCTCGAACCGAGAATCTGGGGGATACGGTTTTTCCGATAAACTCATCTTT. Residues: CALGELNPPSNRESGGYGFSDKLIF.

By sample share, this clone is medium-sized. This sample also contains other DNA sequences that code for the same CDR3. The chain uses TRDV1 and TRDJ1, with D uncertain. Trimming took 2 bases from V and 5 from J, leaving 18 bases between them. This CDR3 region has 16 residues. Germline loops: CDR1 TSWWSYY, CDR2 QGS. The CDR3 region has the DNA TGTGCTCTTGGGGAAACGTCCCCCCTGTACTCTGATAAACTCATCTTT. This gives the protein CALGETSPLYSDKLIF.

By its share, this clone is medium-sized. The V gene is TRDV1, the J gene TRDJ1, with 9 bases aligning to TRDD3. Germline CDR1 is TSWWSYY and CDR2 is QGS. V shed 5 bases and J 4 bases; nucleotides not matched to a gene: 26. This CDR3 region has 21 residues. The CDR3 nucleotides read TGTGCTCTTGGGATAACCATTCCTCCCGACTGGGGGGATACTGGGTACGATAAACTCATCTTT. Translating gives CALGITIPPDWGDTGYDKLIF.

This clone is categorized as medium-sized. The chain recombines TRAV29/DV5 with TRDJ1, with TRDD3 identical over 7 bases. This CDR3 spans 20 amino acids. Germline CDR1 and CDR2: NSMFDY and ISSIKDK. The J segment lost 0 bases and the V segment lost 0 bases, leaving 20 bases of the junction unmatched. This CDR3 is CAASGKAPGIKRLYTDKLIF. As DNA, the CDR3 is TGTGCAGCAAGCGGTAAGGCCCCGGGGATAAAACGGTTGTACACCGATAAACTCATCTTT.

This clone counts as medium-sized (0.01 to 0.1%). The rearrangement links TRDV3 to TRDJ1, with 12 bases lining up with TRDD3. V shed 4 bases and J 2 bases; nucleotides not matched to a gene: 23. The CDR3 consists of 20 residues. Germline values: CDR1 TVYSNPD, CDR2 GDNSRS (reference sequence). The CDR3 nucleotides read TGTGCCTCCCTCCTTCCTACGGGACTGGGGGATACTTTGAAGACCGATAAACTCATCTTT. Translated: CASLLPTGLGDTLKTDKLIF.

Comment on this clone: This may stem from a read error, because a much larger clone lies one nucleotide away. Within the sample, other DNA sequences also encode this same CDR3. The gene calls are TRDV1 and TRDJ1; TRDD3 aligns across 13 bases. V shed 11 bases, J shed 1 base, and the junction held 28 bases outside the gene matches. Germline lookup yields CDR1 TSWWSYY and CDR2 QGS. CDR3 length: 22 residues. The CDR3 reads CAALVRPSYEYWGIRGTDKLIF. The CDR3 DNA sequence: TGTGCTGCGCTAGTAAGGCCCTCCTACGAGTACTGGGGGATACGAGGCACCGATAAACTCATCTTT.

This clone is classed as medium-sized. The rearrangement joins TRDV1 to TRDJ1; TRDD3 matches at 11 bases. V lost 0 bases to trimming and J lost 10 bases; unmatched junction nucleotides: 19. This CDR3 is 19 amino acids long. The germline V gene encodes CDR1 TSWWSYY and CDR2 QGS. CDR3 amino acids: CALGELGPCRVLGDRRLIF. The CDR3 region has the DNA TGTGCTCTTGGGGAACTAGGTCCTTGTCGTGTACTGGGGGATAGGAGACTCATCTTT.

This clone is large by share. The J gene is TRDJ4, the V gene TRDV1, with TRDD3 matching 9 bases. This CDR3 region has 21 residues. The V gene's germline CDR1 is TSWWSYY and CDR2 QGS. The V and J ends lost 0 bases and 1 base, in that order; junction bases with no gene match: 21. The chain's CDR3 is CALGELARSYVRGYAGRPLIF. The CDR3 bases are TGTGCTCTTGGGGAACTCGCTAGGTCCTACGTTAGGGGATACGCGGGCAGACCCCTGATCTTT.

With regard to this clone: It differs at one base from a far larger clone, so likely a read error. The V call is TRDV1, the J call TRDJ2; D might be TRDD3 (6 bases). The CDR3 spans 16 residues. Germline CDR1 and CDR2: TSWWSYY and QGS. The ends were cut back, 9 bases at V and 0 bases at J, with 17 bases in the middle. The CDR3: CALLSRGDSLTAQLFF. The CDR3 coding sequence is TGTGCTCTCTTGAGTCGGGGGGACTCTTTGACAGCACAACTCTTCTTT.

In its sample, this clone ranks as medium-sized. This chain uses TRDV1 with TRDJ1, with TRDD3 matching 8 bases. The CDR3 is 21 residues long. The V and J ends lost 0 bases and 6 bases, in that order; junction bases with no gene match: 24. Germline CDR1 is TSWWSYY and CDR2 is QGS. The CDR3 spells CALGELLIGNWGATGVHKLIF. The CDR3 nucleotides read TGTGCTCTTGGGGAACTTTTGATTGGAAACTGGGGGGCTACCGGCGTTCATAAACTCATCTTT.

By share, this clone ranks as medium-sized. The same CDR3 arises from other DNA sequences in this sample as well. The chain joins TRDV1 to TRDJ1, with D tentatively TRDD3 (5 bases). The germline CDR1 and CDR2 sequences are TSWWSYY and QGS. Trimming cost V 2 bases and J 0 bases, with 28 bases left between them. CDR3 length equals 21 residues. CDR3 nucleotide sequence: TGTGCTCTTGGGGAAGTCATACCGACGACAGGGGGGGTCCCGTACACCGATAAACTCATCTTT. This translates into CALGEVIPTTGGVPYTDKLIF.

This clone is judged medium-sized (0.01 to 0.1%). The V call is TRDV1, the J call TRDJ1; maybe TRDD3 (5 bases). The V gene's germline CDR1 is TSWWSYY and CDR2 QGS. V shed 5 bases and J shed 0 bases, with 25 bases lying between them. CDR3 length: 19 residues. CDR3: CALGRAPGGATPNTDKLIF. As DNA, the CDR3 is TGTGCTCTTGGGAGGGCCCCCGGTGGGGCCACACCGAACACCGATAAACTCATCTTT.

This clone appeared once. A read error may explain this, as a much larger clone is one base away. The gene calls are TRDV1 and TRDJ1; TRDD2 is a possible D gene (8 bases). Germline V gene data show CDR1 as TSWWSYY and CDR2 as QGS. The CDR3 contains 23 residues. The CDR3 here is CALGTSHLPIVPPYWGYTDELIF. The CDR3 DNA reads as TGTGCTCTTGGGACCTCACACCTTCCTATTGTTCCCCCTTACTGGGGTTACACCGATGAACTCATCTTT.

Sample share makes this clone large. J is TRDJ1 and V is TRDV1; 11 nucleotides line up with TRDD3. The CDR3 contains 23 residues. Losses at the gene ends were 5 bases for V and 2 bases for J; bases not matched to a gene: 28. Germline V CDR1 and CDR2: TSWWSYY, QGS. This chain's CDR3 is CALGNPIGIGGYAYFCWTDKLIF. Here the CDR3 DNA reads TGTGCTCTTGGGAACCCCATTGGGATTGGGGGATACGCGTATTTCTGTTGGACCGATAAACTCATCTTT.